This is a list of T cell receptor beta chains from one sample in a study of patients and donors after allogeneic stem cell transplantation. TCRdb reprocessed the RT-PCR reads via MiXCR and lists one record per CDR3 protein. The data hold tens of thousands of distinct CDR3 sequences, with 26% observed a single time. The sequencing input was blood, either unsorted or a sorted T cell fraction (not recorded which). These receptor sequences come from a human donor who was either an allogeneic HSCT recipient or a stem cell or donor lymphocyte infusion donor (not recorded which). It is not recorded whose cells these are; they may come from a transplant donor. The CDR3 runs from the conserved cysteine through the conserved F or W. A D gene is named only where the DNA matches it firmly. Clone size, where shown, is once, few, many, or a class for clones that have expanded.

v_gene	d_gene	j_gene	abundance	CDR3aa	CDR3nt
TRBV7-9	TRBD2	TRBJ2-2	many	CASSLNDVAGAYTGELFF	TGTGCCAGCAGCTTAAACGACGTAGCGGGAGCCTACACCGGGGAGCTGTTTTTT
TRBV10-3	-	TRBJ2-1	few	CAISDGSDEQFF	TGTGCCATCAGTGACGGGAGCGATGAGCAGTTCTTC
TRBV28	-	TRBJ1-5	-	CASSFSGGRGNQPQHF	TGTGCCAGCAGTTTTAGTGGGGGGCGCGGCAATCAGCCCCAGCATTTT
TRBV5-1	-	TRBJ1-1	few	CAYDGPGGTEAFF	TGCGCCTATGACGGTCCGGGTGGGACTGAAGCTTTCTTT
TRBV5-1	TRBD1	TRBJ2-5	-	CASSLGTGPQETQYF	TGCGCCAGCAGCTTGGGGACAGGGCCTCAAGAGACCCAGTACTTC
TRBV6-2/TRBV6-3	-	TRBJ2-7	-	CASSYSKGTSYEQYF	TGTGCCAGCAGTTACTCGAAAGGGACCTCCTACGAGCAGTACTTC
TRBV2	TRBD2	TRBJ2-1	-	CASLRTTSGRMNEQFF	TGTGCCAGCCTAAGGACCACTAGCGGGAGGATGAATGAGCAGTTCTTC
TRBV6-5	-	TRBJ1-1	-	CASRPDRSNTEAFF	TGTGCCAGCAGACCCGACAGATCGAACACTGAAGCTTTCTTT
TRBV10-3	-	TRBJ2-1	few	CAISGLGSSYNEQFF	TGTGCCATCAGTGGACTAGGGAGCTCCTACAATGAGCAGTTCTTC
TRBV12-3/TRBV12-4	TRBD1	TRBJ1-1	few	CASSLWSGGRTEAFF	TGTGCCAGCAGTTTATGGTCAGGGGGTAGGACTGAAGCTTTCTTT
TRBV7-6	-	TRBJ2-7	-	CASSSDGETSEQYF	TGTGCCAGCAGCTCTGACGGGGAAACTTCCGAGCAGTACTTC
TRBV20-1	TRBD2	TRBJ2-1	-	CSAFLAGLYNEQFF	TGCAGTGCTTTTCTAGCGGGGCTCTACAATGAGCAGTTCTTC